Here is one TCR beta chain with its context. TCRdb ran MiXCR on the reads and lists one entry per CDR3 protein. The sample lists 200,000 to 300,000 distinct CDR3 sequences; approximately 9.1% were seen once. The germline CDR1 and CDR2 sequences are SGHDN and FVKESK. The CDR3 contains 15 residues. V was shortened by 6 bases and J by 8 bases, with 19 bases between the two germline ends. The data originate from a study of T cell repertoires in cytomegalovirus infection. The specimen was PBMCs. V and J are TRBV14 and TRBJ1-4, with a weak D call TRBD1 (6 bases). The receptor was isolated from a human donor in good health (CMV status not recorded). Some clones in this sample may be carry-over from other donors' samples. The CDR3 is CASSDQQGLEEKLFF. CDR3 bases: TGTGCCAGCAGTGACCAACAGGGACTGGAGGAAAAACTGTTTTTT.